The rows below give T cell receptor beta chains drawn from one sample of a study of control samples from healthy donors and cancer patients. TCRdb keeps only in-frame clones here, not all; method: immunoSEQ multiplex PCR. The sample carries approximately 150,000 clones, 91% recorded once. Specimen: blood. These receptors were obtained from a man younger than 30 in good health. Each CDR3 is given with its conserved first and last residue. Each record gives: V gene, J gene, D gene, clone size, CDR3 protein, CDR3 DNA. A D gene is named only where the DNA matches it firmly. Clone size is given for some rows only: seen once, a few or many times, or a class if the clone is expanded.

v_call: TRBV2
j_call: TRBJ1-1
d_call: TRBD1
clone_size: .
cdr3_aa: CASSAWDREAFF
cdr3_nt: TGTGCCAGCAGTGCCTGGGACAGGGAAGCTTTCTTT

v_call: TRBV10-1
j_call: TRBJ2-1
d_call: TRBD2
clone_size: .
cdr3_aa: CASSESGLAGNEQFF
cdr3_nt: TGCGCCAGCAGTGAGTCCGGACTAGCCGGCAATGAGCAGTTCTTC

v_call: TRBV30
j_call: TRBJ1-5
d_call: .
clone_size: .
cdr3_aa: CAWRGRGSQPQHF
cdr3_nt: TGTGCCTGGCGGGGCAGGGGAAGTCAGCCCCAGCATTTT

v_call: TRBV5-8
j_call: TRBJ2-7
d_call: .
clone_size: .
cdr3_aa: CASSLTGGLITYEQYF
cdr3_nt: TGTGCCAGCAGCTTGACCGGGGGCCTTATAACCTACGAGCAGTACTTC

v_call: TRBV30
j_call: TRBJ1-1
d_call: TRBD1
clone_size: .
cdr3_aa: CAWMAGQGASIAEAFF
cdr3_nt: TGTGCCTGGATGGCGGGACAGGGGGCGAGTATAGCTGAAGCTTTCTTT

v_call: TRBV11-2
j_call: TRBJ1-2
d_call: .
clone_size: once
cdr3_aa: CASSPLRDKVSGYTF
cdr3_nt: TGTGCCAGCAGCCCCCTTCGGGACAAGGTTTCCGGCTACACCTTC

v_call: TRBV7-8
j_call: TRBJ2-3
d_call: .
clone_size: once
cdr3_aa: CASSSAPRRDTQYF
cdr3_nt: TGTGCCAGCAGCTCGGCCCCCCGGCGAGATACGCAGTATTTT

v_call: TRBV6-2/TRBV6-3
j_call: TRBJ1-2
d_call: TRBD1
clone_size: .
cdr3_aa: CASSLPTGVFGYTF
cdr3_nt: TGTGCCAGCAGTCTACCGACAGGGGTTTTCGGCTACACCTTC

v_call: TRBV7-2
j_call: TRBJ1-3
d_call: .
clone_size: .
cdr3_aa: CASSLVKDSGNTIYF
cdr3_nt: TGTGCCAGCAGCTTAGTTAAAGACTCTGGAAACACCATATATTTT

v_call: TRBV5-5
j_call: TRBJ1-1
d_call: .
clone_size: .
cdr3_aa: CASSQRGSATEAFF
cdr3_nt: TGTGCCAGCAGCCAACGAGGGAGTGCCACTGAAGCTTTCTTT

v_call: TRBV6-5
j_call: TRBJ1-3
d_call: .
clone_size: .
cdr3_aa: CASSPGRVSGNTIYF
cdr3_nt: TGTGCCAGCAGTCCGGGTAGGGTCTCTGGAAACACCATATATTTT

v_call: TRBV19
j_call: TRBJ1-4
d_call: .
clone_size: .
cdr3_aa: CASRPQGGAEKLFF
cdr3_nt: TGTGCCAGTAGGCCTCAAGGGGGAGCTGAAAAACTGTTTTTT

v_call: TRBV15
j_call: TRBJ1-1
d_call: .
clone_size: .
cdr3_aa: CATSRDLQGATEAFF
cdr3_nt: TGTGCCACCAGCAGAGATCTTCAAGGGGCTACTGAAGCTTTCTTT

v_call: TRBV4-2
j_call: TRBJ1-1
d_call: .
clone_size: .
cdr3_aa: CASSQESGVATEAFF
cdr3_nt: TGTGCCAGCAGCCAAGAGTCCGGGGTTGCGACTGAAGCTTTCTTT

v_call: TRBV7-6
j_call: TRBJ2-7
d_call: .
clone_size: .
cdr3_aa: CASSSVGPGYEQHF
cdr3_nt: TGTGCCAGCAGCTCGGTTGGCCCAGGGTACGAGCAGCACTTC

v_call: TRBV21-1
j_call: TRBJ1-2
d_call: .
clone_size: .
cdr3_aa: CASSTRPHRGAWGYTF
cdr3_nt: TGTGCCAGCAGCACCCGACCTCACAGGGGCGCGTGGGGCTACACCTTC

v_call: TRBV4-1
j_call: TRBJ2-5
d_call: TRBD1
clone_size: .
cdr3_aa: CASSQDLVAGGRETQYF
cdr3_nt: TGCGCCAGCAGCCAAGATCTTGTCGCAGGGGGTCGTGAGACCCAGTACTTC

v_call: TRBV14
j_call: TRBJ1-6
d_call: TRBD1
clone_size: .
cdr3_aa: CASSSYRGTSPLHF
cdr3_nt: TGTGCCAGCAGCTCCTACAGGGGAACTTCACCCCTCCACTTT

v_call: TRBV4-3
j_call: TRBJ1-5
d_call: .
clone_size: few
cdr3_aa: CASSQDPAGAGPQHF
cdr3_nt: TGCGCCAGCAGCCAAGATCCCGCGGGCGCGGGGCCCCAGCATTTT

v_call: TRBV2
j_call: TRBJ2-7
d_call: TRBD1
clone_size: .
cdr3_aa: CASSYGQGRAYEQYF
cdr3_nt: TGTGCCAGCAGTTACGGACAGGGACGGGCCTACGAGCAGTACTTC

v_call: TRBV19
j_call: TRBJ2-7
d_call: .
clone_size: .
cdr3_aa: CASKRQDSYEQYF
cdr3_nt: TGTGCCAGTAAGCGACAGGACTCCTACGAGCAGTACTTC

v_call: TRBV6-5
j_call: TRBJ1-2
d_call: .
clone_size: .
cdr3_aa: CASSYGGGGGGYTF
cdr3_nt: TGTGCCAGCAGTTACGGCGGGGGGGGCGGAGGCTACACCTTC

v_call: TRBV5-4
j_call: TRBJ1-1
d_call: .
clone_size: .
cdr3_aa: CASSIGGTEAFF
cdr3_nt: TGTGCCAGCAGCATCGGGGGCACTGAAGCTTTCTTT

v_call: TRBV7-7
j_call: TRBJ2-2
d_call: TRBD2
clone_size: .
cdr3_aa: CASSMSGGDTGELFF
cdr3_nt: TGTGCCAGCAGCATGAGTGGGGGGGACACCGGGGAGCTGTTTTTT

v_call: TRBV29-1
j_call: TRBJ2-1
d_call: TRBD2
clone_size: .
cdr3_aa: CSETSYLVHEQFF
cdr3_nt: TGCAGCGAGACTAGCTACTTAGTCCATGAGCAGTTCTTC

v_call: TRBV6-5
j_call: TRBJ1-6
d_call: .
clone_size: .
cdr3_aa: CASSYSGLEMGSPLHF
cdr3_nt: TGTGCCAGCAGTTACTCGGGACTAGAGATGGGGTCACCCCTCCACTTT

v_call: TRBV6-5
j_call: TRBJ1-2
d_call: .
clone_size: .
cdr3_aa: CASSPSGTGLGYTF
cdr3_nt: TGTGCCAGCAGCCCATCCGGGACGGGGCTTGGCTACACCTTC

v_call: TRBV19
j_call: TRBJ1-3
d_call: .
clone_size: .
cdr3_aa: CASGAHSGNTIYF
cdr3_nt: TGTGCATCGGGGGCTCACTCTGGAAACACCATATATTTT

v_call: TRBV21-1
j_call: TRBJ2-7
d_call: .
clone_size: .
cdr3_aa: CASSPRRGWGWYEQYF
cdr3_nt: TGTGCCAGCAGCCCCCGGCGAGGCTGGGGCTGGTACGAGCAGTACTTC

v_call: TRBV19
j_call: TRBJ1-2
d_call: TRBD1
clone_size: .
cdr3_aa: CASRGVTGTYGYTF
cdr3_nt: TGTGCCAGTAGGGGCGTGACAGGGACCTATGGCTACACCTTC

v_call: TRBV5-1
j_call: TRBJ1-5
d_call: TRBD1
clone_size: .
cdr3_aa: CASSPLPGQGANQPQHF
cdr3_nt: TGCGCCAGCAGCCCACTACCGGGACAGGGGGCAAATCAGCCCCAGCATTTT

v_call: TRBV5-1
j_call: TRBJ1-2
d_call: TRBD1
clone_size: .
cdr3_aa: CASSYGTGENGYTF
cdr3_nt: TGCGCCAGCAGTTACGGGACAGGGGAAAATGGCTACACCTTC

v_call: TRBV6-1
j_call: TRBJ1-2
d_call: .
clone_size: .
cdr3_aa: CASSERPGASGYTF
cdr3_nt: TGTGCCAGCAGTGAAAGGCCGGGGGCAAGTGGCTACACCTTC

v_call: TRBV5-6
j_call: TRBJ1-2
d_call: .
clone_size: .
cdr3_aa: CASSPQEGRRYGYTF
cdr3_nt: TGTGCCAGCAGCCCCCAAGAGGGACGGCGCTATGGCTACACCTTC

v_call: TRBV3-1/TRBV3-2
j_call: TRBJ2-7
d_call: .
clone_size: once
cdr3_aa: CASSQRLGGAYEQYF
cdr3_nt: TGTGCCAGCAGCCAGCGATTGGGCGGAGCCTACGAGCAGTACTTC

v_call: TRBV7-2
j_call: TRBJ1-1
d_call: .
clone_size: once
cdr3_aa: CASSFQRSNTEAFF
cdr3_nt: TGTGCCAGCAGCTTTCAGAGAAGTAACACTGAAGCTTTCTTT

v_call: TRBV28
j_call: TRBJ1-2
d_call: .
clone_size: .
cdr3_aa: CASSLGLARLYGYTF
cdr3_nt: TGTGCCAGCAGTTTGGGTCTCGCCAGACTCTATGGCTACACCTTC

v_call: TRBV27
j_call: TRBJ1-1
d_call: .
clone_size: .
cdr3_aa: CASSFGQNTEAFF
cdr3_nt: TGTGCCAGCAGTTTTGGGCAGAACACTGAAGCTTTCTTT

v_call: TRBV27
j_call: TRBJ2-1
d_call: .
clone_size: once
cdr3_aa: CASSLSRGVNYNEQFF
cdr3_nt: TGTGCCAGCAGTTTATCCCGGGGAGTTAACTACAATGAGCAGTTCTTC

v_call: TRBV20-1
j_call: TRBJ1-1
d_call: TRBD1
clone_size: .
cdr3_aa: CSASQPRGRDTEAFF
cdr3_nt: TGTAGTGCTAGTCAACCCAGGGGGCGAGACACTGAAGCTTTCTTT